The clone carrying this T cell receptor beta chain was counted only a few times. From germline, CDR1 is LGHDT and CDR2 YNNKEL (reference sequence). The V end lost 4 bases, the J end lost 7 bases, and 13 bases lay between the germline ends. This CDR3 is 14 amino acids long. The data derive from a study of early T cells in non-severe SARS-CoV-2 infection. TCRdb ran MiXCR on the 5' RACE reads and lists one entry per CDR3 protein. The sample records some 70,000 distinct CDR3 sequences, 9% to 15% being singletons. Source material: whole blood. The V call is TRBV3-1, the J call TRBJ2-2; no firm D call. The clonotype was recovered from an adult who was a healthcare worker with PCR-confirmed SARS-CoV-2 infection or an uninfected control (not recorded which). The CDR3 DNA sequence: TGTGCCAGCAGCCGCTCAAGCAGGCGCGGGGAGCTGTTTTTT. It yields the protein CASSRSSRRGELFF.